This T cell receptor (beta chain) was recorded in a study of OX40 agonist ivuxolimab in advanced cancers. Across the whole study: Three patients got partial responses; one had hepatocellular carcinoma and two had cutaneous melanoma.

Profiled with immunoSEQ multiplex PCR; TCRdb holds only in-frame clones, not every one. The sample shows more than 55,000 clones, around 77% of them seen only once. Study-level points and caveats: Expansion of clones was among the lowest in partial responders at 0.1-3.0 mg/kg. Expanded peripheral T cell antigen specificity was not determined.

Worth noting for this clone: Antigen unknown.

There are 15 residues in the CDR3. CDR1 MDHEN and CDR2 SYDVKM come from the germline V gene. Trimming took off 6 bases at V and 7 bases at J, with 22 bases between the two ends. Blood draws occurred at baseline, cycle 4 day 1, and cycle 7 day 1. The TCR sequence derives from an adult with an advanced solid tumor such as melanoma, head and neck, liver or kidney cancer. The chain combines TRBV28 with TRBJ2-7; perhaps TRBD2 as D (5 bases). Sequencing used CD4+ or CD8+ T cells sorted from blood, obtained in a trial of the OX40 agonist ivuxolimab. CDR3 coding DNA: TGTGCCAGCAGCCCGGGCGGACTGGATACTAGGGAGCAGTACTTC. This sequence encodes CASSPGGLDTREQYF.